Listed below are T cell receptor beta chains from one sample, sequenced in a study of immune cell composition in non-small cell lung cancer. Assay used: immunoSEQ multiplex PCR; TCRdb lists only in-frame clones, some missing. The table has 3,000 to 4,000 clones, 60% to 80% seen once. Sequencing was done on a sample of lung tumor tissue. These receptors all come from a human donor with non-small cell lung cancer. Each CDR3 is given with its conserved first and last residue. The D gene is left open where the match is weak. Part of the rows lack a size; the others show once, few, many or a class for expanded clones.

>TRBJ1-2|large|.|TRBV7-3
TGTGCCAGCAGCTCTATAACCAGGGCTGGCTACACCTTC
CASSSITRAGYTF
>TRBJ2-7|once|.|TRBV19
TGTGCCAGTAGTGCGGGACGGACCTACGAGCAGTACTTC
CASSAGRTYEQYF
>TRBJ1-4|.|.|TRBV7-9
TGTGCCAGCAGCTCCCTAGGGGGAACTAATGAAAAACTGTTTTTT
CASSSLGGTNEKLFF
>TRBJ2-7|.|.|TRBV27
TGTGCCAGCAGTTTGGTATTAGTCTCCCCCTACGAGCAGTACTTC
CASSLVLVSPYEQYF
>TRBJ1-6|.|.|TRBV9
TGTGCCAGCAGTCATAGGAGCTCCTATAATTCACCCCTCCACTTT
CASSHRSSYNSPLHF
>TRBJ1-4|.|TRBD1|TRBV5-4
TGTGCCAGCAGCTGGGACAGGGGGGCTGAAAAACTGTTTTTT
CASSWDRGAEKLFF
>TRBJ2-6|.|TRBD1|TRBV5-5
TGTGCCAGCAGCTGGGACAGGGTAAATTCCTCTGGGGCCAACGTCCTGACTTTC
CASSWDRVNSSGANVLTF
>TRBJ2-3|.|TRBD1|TRBV7-2
TGTGCCAGCAGCTTAAACAGGGGTAGCACAGATACGCAGTATTTT
CASSLNRGSTDTQYF
>TRBJ1-1|.|.|TRBV5-8
TGTGCCAGCAGCTTGGCCGCGGGGAACACTGAAGCTTTCTTT
CASSLAAGNTEAFF
>TRBJ2-1|.|TRBD2|TRBV6-5
TGTGCCAGCAGTTACGTGGCGGGAGAGGATCCGGATGAGCAGTTCTTC
CASSYVAGEDPDEQFF
>TRBJ2-3|few|TRBD1|TRBV29-1
TGCAGCGTGGGCGAGCCGGGACAGAGCACAGATACGCAGTATTTT
CSVGEPGQSTDTQYF
>TRBJ2-2|few|TRBD1|TRBV9
TGTGCCAGCAGCGTAGTTCGAGGGGACAGCAGCTTTCCCACCGGGGAGCTGTTTTTT
CASSVVRGDSSFPTGELFF
>TRBJ1-5|few|.|TRBV6-1
TGTGCCACCTTGCAACAGGGTGGGGACAATCAGCCCCAGCATTTT
CATLQQGGDNQPQHF
>TRBJ2-7|.|TRBD2|TRBV2
TGTGCCAGCAGTACTCCGACGGGACTAGCGGGGGGCTCCTACGAGCAGTACTTC
CASSTPTGLAGGSYEQYF
>TRBJ1-1|.|.|TRBV9
TGTGCCAGCAGCGTAGGGCAGTACACTGAAGCTTTCTTT
CASSVGQYTEAFF
>TRBJ2-3|.|.|TRBV11-1
TGTGCCAGCAGCACCAGGGAAACAGATACGCAGTATTTT
CASSTRETDTQYF
>TRBJ2-2|few|TRBD2|TRBV5-1
TGCGCCAGCAGCTTGTGGGGGAGGCTAGCGGGAGTCGCGAACACCGGGGAGCTGTTTTTT
CASSLWGRLAGVANTGELFF
>TRBJ1-4|.|.|TRBV6-1
TGTGCCAGCAGTGGGAGTCTGGAAAAACTGTTTTTT
CASSGSLEKLFF
>TRBJ1-1|.|.|TRBV19
TGTGCCAGTAGAAACAGGGATTTGGTTCAGGAGAACACTGAAGCTTTCTTT
CASRNRDLVQENTEAFF
>TRBJ1-2|once|.|TRBV5-1
TGCGCCAGCAGCCCTACAGAACGCTATGGCTACACCTTC
CASSPTERYGYTF
>TRBJ2-3|.|.|TRBV5-4
TGTGCCAGCAGCCCGAAGGGGGACACAGATACGCAGTATTTT
CASSPKGDTDTQYF
>TRBJ1-5|large|.|TRBV9
TGTGCCAGCAGCGAAGGCCCGGGACAACTCAATCAGCCCCAGCATTTT
CASSEGPGQLNQPQHF
>TRBJ1-1|.|.|TRBV4-3
TGCGCCAGCAGCCAAGATTCGGCGGGGCGGGGCTCTGAAGCTTTCTTT
CASSQDSAGRGSEAFF
>TRBJ2-1|.|TRBD1|TRBV4-2
TGTGCCAGCAGCCAGCACAGGGGCGACAATGAGCAGTTCTTC
CASSQHRGDNEQFF
>TRBJ2-7|.|TRBD2|TRBV2
TGTGCCAGCATAGCGGTTGGGACTAGCGGCCTCTACGAGCAGTACTTC
CASIAVGTSGLYEQYF
>TRBJ1-1|once|.|TRBV11-1
TGTGCCAGCAGCTTAGCGCCGAGAGGGATGAACACTGAAGCTTTCTTT
CASSLAPRGMNTEAFF
>TRBJ2-5|.|TRBD1|TRBV4-3
TGCGCCAGCAGCCAAGATCGGACAGGGGTTCAAGAGACCCAGTACTTC
CASSQDRTGVQETQYF
>TRBJ2-7|few|.|TRBV4-1
TGCGCCAGCAGCTTGCTCGCAAAGACAGGTACCCCTCGGAGTTACGAGCAGTACTTC
CASSLLAKTGTPRSYEQYF
>TRBJ2-5|.|.|TRBV7-2
TGTGCCAGCAGCCTAGAACCGTCAGCGAAAGAGACCCAGTACTTC
CASSLEPSAKETQYF
>TRBJ2-1|.|TRBD2|TRBV5-1
TGCGCCAGCAGCTTCTCTAGCGGGATTTACAATGAGCAGTTCTTC
CASSFSSGIYNEQFF
>TRBJ2-3|.|TRBD2|TRBV10-3
TGTGCCATCCGCAGTTCTAGCGGGGGGATCACAGATACGCAGTATTTT
CAIRSSSGGITDTQYF
>TRBJ2-7|few|.|TRBV9
TGTGCCAGCAGCGTAGGGCAAGCGGTGACCTACGAGCAGTACTTC
CASSVGQAVTYEQYF
>TRBJ2-7|.|TRBD1|TRBV27
TGTGCCAGCAGTTTTTATCCGGGACAGGGTCCCTACGAGCAGTACTTC
CASSFYPGQGPYEQYF
>TRBJ2-1|.|TRBD1|TRBV7-3
TGTGCCAGCAGCTTGGGACAGGGGTTTGATGAGCAGTTCTTC
CASSLGQGFDEQFF
>TRBJ1-4|few|.|TRBV28
TGTGCCAGCAGTTTAAGAATAATGGGGGGTCCAACTAATGAAAAACTGTTTTTT
CASSLRIMGGPTNEKLFF
>TRBJ1-5|.|.|TRBV28
TGTGCCAGCAGCCCTCCCCAGGGGCCCCAGCATTTT
CASSPPQGPQHF
>TRBJ2-4|.|TRBD2|TRBV11-2
TGTGCCAGCAGCTTAGGGGACTATAAAAACATTCAGTACTTC
CASSLGDYKNIQYF
>TRBJ1-1|.|.|TRBV11-2
TGTGCCAGCAGCCTTAGCGGGGGGACTGAAGCTTTCTTT
CASSLSGGTEAFF
>TRBJ2-7|.|TRBD1|TRBV27
TGTGCCAGCAGTCGTACCCGGGACAGGTCCTACGAGCAGTACTTC
CASSRTRDRSYEQYF
>TRBJ2-1|.|TRBD2|TRBV11-1
TGTGCCAGCACCATTAATAGCGGGAGAGAGGAGCAGTTCTTC
CASTINSGREEQFF
>TRBJ2-7|.|TRBD1|TRBV4-2
TGTGCCAGCAGCCAAGATTCCGGGACAGGGTCCGAGCAGTACTTC
CASSQDSGTGSEQYF
>TRBJ1-1|.|.|TRBV27
TGTGCCAGCAGTTGGGGGGGAGGGGAAGCTTTCTTT
CASSWGGGEAFF
>TRBJ2-5|.|.|TRBV28
TGTGCCAGCAGTGTCGGGGACCAAGAGACCCAGTACTTC
CASSVGDQETQYF
>TRBJ1-5|few|.|TRBV14
TGTGCCAGCAGCCAAGATCAGTATCAGCCCCAGCATTTT
CASSQDQYQPQHF
>TRBJ2-2|.|.|TRBV7-2
TGTGCCAGCAGCTTAATGAGGACTAAGAACACCGGGGAGCTGTTTTTT
CASSLMRTKNTGELFF
>TRBJ1-1|.|.|TRBV2
TGTGCCAGCACCGTAATAGTAGATACTGAAGCTTTCTTT
CASTVIVDTEAFF
>TRBJ1-1|.|TRBD1|TRBV19
TGTGCCTCCTTGCCCCCCGGGACAGGGTACATCCCTGAAGCTTTCTTT
CASLPPGTGYIPEAFF
>TRBJ1-1|.|.|TRBV19
TGTGCCAGTAGTCCAACCGGGACACCTGAAGCTTTCTTT
CASSPTGTPEAFF
>TRBJ2-3|.|TRBD2|TRBV4-1
TGCGCCAGCAGCCCACTAGGGACTAGCGGACGGAGGGATACGCAGTATTTT
CASSPLGTSGRRDTQYF
>TRBJ2-7|medium-sized|.|TRBV5-4
TGTGCCAGCAGCCCAGGGGGGTGGTACGAGCAGTACTTC
CASSPGGWYEQYF